Listed below are T cell receptor beta chains from one sample, sequenced in a study of T cells in localized non-small cell lung cancer. The assay was immunoSEQ multiplex PCR, and TCRdb's table has in-frame clones only and misses some. The sample includes some 13,000 clones, around 84% seen only once; the top ten take 58%. The source was peripheral blood, collected before any cancer treatment. These receptors came from a male donor at least 60 years old with stage III lung adenocarcinoma. CDR3s include the opening cysteine and the closing phenylalanine or tryptophan. D genes are given only for firm matches. Not all rows give a size; the values are once, few, many and, for expanded clones, a class.

.	TRBV15	.	TRBJ2-6	CATSRDPGAGANVLTF	TGTGCCACCAGCAGAGATCCAGGGGCTGGGGCCAACGTCCTGACTTTC
.	TRBV7-6	.	TRBJ2-2	CASSPQGLGTGELFF	TGTGCCAGCAGCCCCCAAGGACTGGGGACCGGGGAGCTGTTTTTT
.	TRBV15	.	TRBJ2-2	CATSRPSFREWGTGELFF	TGTGCCACCAGCAGACCCTCGTTCCGGGAGTGGGGCACCGGGGAGCTGTTTTTT
.	TRBV28	.	TRBJ2-1	CASSPYDEQFF	TGTGCCAGCTCCCCTTACGATGAGCAGTTCTTC
.	TRBV11-2	.	TRBJ2-2	CASSRSGSLFTGELFF	TGTGCCAGCAGTCGTTCCGGGAGTTTATTCACCGGGGAGCTGTTTTTT
.	TRBV9	.	TRBJ1-5	CASSVDGRNNQPQHF	TGTGCCAGCAGCGTAGATGGACGGAACAATCAGCCCCAGCATTTT
once	TRBV12-2	.	TRBJ2-7	CASRWGSGLSYEQYF	TGTGCAAGTCGCTGGGGCTCCGGCCTCTCCTACGAGCAGTACTTC
.	TRBV5-6	.	TRBJ1-6	CASSSSGDPRGSPLHF	TGTGCCAGCAGCTCCTCAGGGGACCCTAGGGGTTCACCCCTCCACTTT
.	TRBV19	.	TRBJ2-3	CASSMSPGARDTQYF	TGTGCCAGTAGTATGTCCCCGGGCGCACGGGATACGCAGTATTTT
few	TRBV7-9	.	TRBJ1-3	CASSLAARVNTIYF	TGTGCCAGCAGCTTAGCGGCCCGGGTAAACACCATATATTTT
few	TRBV7-8	TRBD2	TRBJ2-1	CASSLGTSNNEQFF	TGTGCCAGCAGCTTAGGGACTAGCAACAATGAGCAGTTCTTC
.	TRBV27	.	TRBJ1-6	CASCPLGSPLHF	TGTGCCAGTTGCCCTCTCGGGTCACCCCTCCACTTT
.	TRBV7-2	.	TRBJ1-1	CASSFRGSDTEAFF	TGTGCCAGCAGCTTTCGAGGGAGCGACACTGAAGCTTTCTTT
.	TRBV27	TRBD1	TRBJ1-2	CASIGTGGGYTF	TGTGCCAGCATAGGGACAGGAGGTGGCTACACCTTC
.	TRBV4-2	.	TRBJ2-6	CASSQDSPSGANVLTF	TGTGCCAGCAGCCAAGATTCCCCCTCTGGGGCCAACGTCCTGACTTTC
few	TRBV6-5	.	TRBJ2-2	CASSYFGGSTGELFF	TGTGCCAGCAGTTACTTCGGGGGCTCCACCGGGGAGCTGTTTTTT
.	TRBV5-1	TRBD1	TRBJ2-1	CASSEGQGWGLEQFF	TGCGCCAGCAGCGAGGGACAGGGTTGGGGACTTGAGCAGTTCTTC
.	TRBV11-2	TRBD1	TRBJ2-1	CASRVGQGISNEQFF	TGTGCCAGCAGGGTGGGACAGGGGATATCGAATGAGCAGTTCTTC
.	TRBV7-8	TRBD1	TRBJ1-5	CASSNTGEQPQHF	TGTGCCAGCAGTAATACAGGGGAACAGCCCCAGCATTTT
few	TRBV18	.	TRBJ1-5	CASSQDRGAQPQHF	TGTGCCAGCTCTCAGGACCGGGGGGCTCAGCCCCAGCATTTT
.	TRBV6-5	TRBD1	TRBJ2-2	CASSYWTGRGGELFF	TGTGCCAGCAGTTACTGGACAGGGCGGGGCGGGGAGCTGTTTTTT
.	TRBV5-4	TRBD1	TRBJ1-2	CASSPDPTGGGLGGGYTF	TGTGCCAGCAGTCCGGACCCCACAGGGGGCGGCTTAGGGGGGGGCTACACCTTC